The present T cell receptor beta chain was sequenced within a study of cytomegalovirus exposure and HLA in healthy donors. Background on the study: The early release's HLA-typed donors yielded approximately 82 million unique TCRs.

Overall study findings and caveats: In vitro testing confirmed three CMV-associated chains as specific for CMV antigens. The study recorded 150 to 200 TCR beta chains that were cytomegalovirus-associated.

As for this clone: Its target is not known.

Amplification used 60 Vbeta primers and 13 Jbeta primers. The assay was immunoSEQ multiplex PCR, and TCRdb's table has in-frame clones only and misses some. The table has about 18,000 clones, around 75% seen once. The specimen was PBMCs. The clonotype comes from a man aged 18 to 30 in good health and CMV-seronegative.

As DNA, the CDR3 is TGTGCCAGCAGCCCCGGGACAGTTCGGGGCACAGATACGCAGTATTTT. Residues: CASSPGTVRGTDTQYF. The chain uses TRBV2 and TRBJ2-3, with 7 positions matching TRBD1. There are 16 residues in the CDR3. Unmatched junction bases numbered 10, after V lost 6 bases and J lost 1 base. Germline loops: CDR1 SNHLY, CDR2 FYNNEI.